One and the same sample provided the 28 T cell receptor beta chains below, sequenced in a study of blood T cell repertoires in COVID-19. Profiled with immunoSEQ multiplex PCR; TCRdb holds only in-frame clones, not every one. The profile shows approximately 84,000 clones, 70% to 75% of them singletons. Source material: peripheral blood. Every receptor here comes from a man aged 50-59 years with active or convalescent COVID-19.

The V gene is TRBV6-4, the J gene TRBJ1-3, with D maybe TRBD1 (6 bases). Germline V gives CDR1 MRHNA, CDR2 SNTAGT. This CDR3 comprises 15 residues. V was trimmed by 4 bases and J by 4 bases, leaving 14 bases between them. Written as DNA, the CDR3 is TGTGCCAGCAGTGGGAAGGGGACATCCGGAAACACCATATATTTT. It specifies CASSGKGTSGNTIYF.

The V and J genes are TRBV19 and TRBJ1-5; the match to TRBD1 covers 10 bases. CDR3 length equals 16 residues. Germline CDR1 reads LNHDA; CDR2 reads SQIVND (reference sequence). Losses at the gene ends were 5 bases for V and 7 bases for J; bases not matched to a gene: 11. This chain's CDR3 is CASSSFPGTGEQPQHF. In nucleotides, the CDR3 is TGTGCCAGTAGTTCTTTCCCCGGGACAGGGGAACAGCCCCAGCATTTT.

This chain joins TRBV18 and TRBJ1-4; TRBD1 matches at 9 bases. This CDR3 contains 15 residues. V gave up 3 bases and J gave up 8 bases; unmatched junction bases: 7. CDR1 is KGHSH and CDR2 is LQKENI in the germline V gene. The CDR3 DNA reads TGTGCCAGCTCACCCCACAGGGGGCCAGACGAAAAACTGTTTTTT. Residues: CASSPHRGPDEKLFF.

The chain couples TRBV11-3 to TRBJ2-6, with D possibly being TRBD2 (6 bases). The CDR3 extends over 16 amino acids. Trimming took 4 bases from V and 4 from J, leaving 14 bases between them. Germline V gene data show CDR1 as SGHNT and CDR2 as YENEEA. The CDR3 loop is CASSSSGGLGANVLTF. CDR3 bases: TGTGCCAGCAGCTCCTCCGGGGGTCTCGGGGCCAACGTCCTGACTTTC. The full variable domain, in which reference TRBV11-3 and TRBJ2-6 provide the parts outside the CDR3, is EAGVVQSPRYKIIEKKQPVAFWCNPISGHNTLYWYLQNLGQGPELLIRYENEEAVDDSQLPKDRFSAERLKGVDSTLKIQPAELGDSAVYLCASSSSGGLGANVLTFGAGSRLTVL.

The chain links TRBV28 to TRBJ2-1, with 10 bases that match TRBD1. Germline V gene lookup returns CDR1 MDHEN and CDR2 SYDVKM. The CDR3 spans 19 residues. V lost 3 bases to trimming and J lost 0 bases; unmatched junction nucleotides: 11. The CDR3: CASSFVTGGSWSSYNEQFF. The CDR3 DNA sequence: TGTGCCAGCAGTTTCGTGACAGGGGGCTCTTGGAGCTCCTACAATGAGCAGTTCTTC.

This chain uses TRBV27 with TRBJ2-3; TRBD2 matches at 13 bases. This CDR3 is 15 amino acids long. In germline, CDR1 is MNHEY, CDR2 SMNVEV (reference sequence). V lost 1 base and J lost 6; bases outside the gene matches: 1. CDR3 sequence reads: CASSLLTSGRDTQYF. The CDR3 DNA is TGTGCCAGCAGTTTATTGACTAGCGGGAGGGATACGCAGTATTTT.

The rearrangement links TRBV7-3 to TRBJ2-3, with 10 bases aligning to TRBD2. Germline CDR1 and CDR2: SGHTA and FQGTGA. The V and J ends lost 4 bases and 7 bases, in that order; junction bases with no gene match: 14. The CDR3 is 17 residues long. This CDR3 is CASSSGPGLAKPNTQYF. DNA of the CDR3: TGTGCCAGCAGCTCAGGACCGGGACTAGCGAAACCAAATACGCAGTATTTT.

The CDR3 bases are TGCGCCAGCAGCCCCCTTGAGGGGGCCCCCTACGAGCAGTACTTC. Its protein is CASSPLEGAPYEQYF. This chain connects TRBV4-1 to TRBJ2-7; 7 nucleotides align to TRBD1. J gave up 2 bases and V 4 bases, and 8 bases lay outside the gene matches. The germline V gene encodes CDR1 MGHRA and CDR2 YSYEKL. The CDR3 has 15 amino acids.

There are many counts of this clone. The chain employs TRBV6-6 and TRBJ1-6, with TRBD1 matching over 7 bases. Germline CDR1 is MNHNY and CDR2 is SVGAGI (reference sequence). The V gene end was trimmed by 0 bases and the J gene end by 13 bases; junction bases not matched to a gene: 12. There are 16 residues in the CDR3. The CDR3 DNA is TGTGCCAGCAGTTACTCAGGGGCAGGGGACAGATCGCCCCTCCACTTT. Encoded protein: CASSYSGAGDRSPLHF.

The count of this clone is one. J is TRBJ1-2 and V is TRBV19; a possible D gene is TRBD1 (5 bases). V dropped 3 bases and J dropped 5 bases, with 13 bases sitting between them. CDR1 LNHDA and CDR2 SQIVND come from the germline V gene (reference sequence). CDR3 length: 14 amino acids. CDR3 DNA: TGTGCCAGTAGTATCGGGGGGACCTTATATGGCTACACCTTC. This gives the protein CASSIGGTLYGYTF.

The chain couples TRBV6-5 to TRBJ1-3; 7 bases align to TRBD1. The length of the CDR3 is 14 residues. After removal of 4 bases from V and 3 bases from J, the junction contained 3 bases not matched to a gene. Germline V gene sequence: CDR1 MNHEY, CDR2 SVGAGI. CDR3 sequence reads: CASSLGQVGNTIYF. The DNA for the CDR3 is TGTGCCAGCAGTTTAGGACAGGTTGGAAACACCATATATTTT.

This clone was seen only once. The chain joins TRBV7-9 to TRBJ1-1, with D tentatively TRBD1 (6 bases). This CDR3 contains 19 residues. Deletions cut 5 bases from V and 1 base from J, with 26 bases between. Germline CDR1 reads SEHNR; CDR2 reads FQNEAQ (reference sequence). CDR3 residues: CASSPGVLEGGPGNTEAFF. The CDR3 DNA reads TGTGCCAGCAGCCCAGGGGTTTTGGAGGGAGGGCCGGGGAACACTGAAGCTTTCTTT.

This clone was counted a few times. This chain joins TRBV10-2 and TRBJ1-6; 10 bases match TRBD1. Germline loops: CDR1 WSHSY, CDR2 SAAADI. V was clipped by 5 bases and J by 7 bases; unmatched bases: 8. CDR3 length: 16 residues. The CDR3 DNA reads TGCGCCAGCAGTAATACCGGGACAGGGGAAAATTCACCCCTCCACTTT. Amino acids: CASSNTGTGENSPLHF.

The V call is TRBV6-5, the J call TRBJ1-1, with D possibly matching TRBD1 (6 bases). The CDR3 covers 12 residues. The V end lost 5 bases, the J end lost 6 bases, and 10 bases lay between the germline ends. The V gene's germline CDR1 is MNHEY and CDR2 SVGAGI. Written as DNA, the CDR3 is TGTGCCAGCAGTAGCCAGGGGCCTGAAGCTTTCTTT. Residues: CASSSQGPEAFF.

In this sample, this clone turned up a few times. The gene calls are TRBV5-4 and TRBJ1-6, with 11 bases matching TRBD1. The CDR3 runs to 16 residues. After removal of 3 bases from V and 9 bases from J, the junction contained 8 bases not matched to a gene. In germline, CDR1 is SGHNT, CDR2 YYREEE (reference sequence). The CDR3 is CASSSIGQGAGSPLHF. The CDR3 DNA reads as TGTGCCAGCAGCTCTATCGGACAGGGGGCGGGTTCACCCCTCCACTTT.

This rearrangement joins TRBV7-8 to TRBJ1-5; unclear D gene. Germline assignment: CDR1 SGHVS and CDR2 FQNEAQ. The CDR3 is 18 residues long. The V gene lost 4 bases and the J gene lost 3 bases, with 22 bases spanning the gap. DNA of the CDR3: TGTGCCAGCAGCTCTGAACCCCTGGGCAGGCAAATCAATCAGCCCCAGCATTTT. Translated, it gives CASSSEPLGRQINQPQHF.

V usage is TRBV18 and J usage is TRBJ2-7; D might be TRBD1 (5 bases). Germline loops: CDR1 KGHSH, CDR2 LQKENI. V shed 6 bases and J shed 2 bases, with 14 bases lying between them. CDR3 length equals 14 residues. As DNA, the CDR3 is TGTGCCAGCTCGAAGACAGAGAGTCCCTACGAGCAGTACTTC. This sequence encodes CASSKTESPYEQYF.

J is TRBJ2-7 and V is TRBV7-9; 9 bases fit TRBD1. V lost 5 bases and J lost 5; bases outside the gene matches: 10. The V gene's germline CDR1 is SEHNR and CDR2 FQNEAQ (reference sequence). This CDR3 region has 15 residues. The CDR3 here is CASSPGTGNFDEQYF. The CDR3 DNA sequence: TGTGCCAGCAGCCCCGGGACAGGGAATTTCGACGAGCAGTACTTC.

This chain connects TRBV6-5 to TRBJ1-2; the D gene is possibly TRBD1 (6 bases). V was trimmed by 6 bases and J by 4 bases, leaving 18 bases between them. Germline V CDR1 and CDR2: MNHEY, SVGAGI. This CDR3 contains 15 residues. The CDR3 region is CASRSQGASFYGYTF. The CDR3 region has the DNA TGTGCCAGCAGATCACAGGGCGCCTCCTTCTATGGCTACACCTTC.

V and J are TRBV6-5 and TRBJ1-1, with D tentatively TRBD1 (5 bases). Germline CDR1 and CDR2: MNHEY and SVGAGI. Between the trimmed V and J ends, which lost 2 bases and 7 bases, there was a span of 11 bases. CDR3 length equals 13 residues. The CDR3 is CASSYDFGGEAFF. The CDR3, as DNA: TGTGCCAGCAGTTACGACTTCGGGGGTGAAGCTTTCTTT.

This clone was recorded only once. The chain recombines TRBV14 with TRBJ2-1, with no clear D. CDR3 length equals 16 residues. Per the germline V gene, CDR1 is SGHDN and CDR2 is FVKESK. With 4 bases removed from V and 0 bases from J, the gap between germline ends came to 13 bases. This chain's CDR3 is CASSRRLASSYNEQFF. The CDR3 bases are TGTGCCAGCAGCCGTCGTTTAGCAAGCTCCTACAATGAGCAGTTCTTC.

The chain combines TRBV11-2 with TRBJ1-4; D remains unclear. In germline, CDR1 is SGHAT, CDR2 FQNNGV. Trimming shortened V by 1 base and J by 2 bases, and 8 bases separated the two germline ends. CDR3 length: 15 residues. CDR3 amino acids: CASSLGQTTNEKLFF. DNA for the CDR3: TGTGCCAGCAGCTTAGGGCAGACTACTAATGAAAAACTGTTTTTT.

The genes are TRBV19 and TRBJ1-5, with TRBD1 matching over 7 bases. J gave up 7 bases and V 3 bases, and 9 bases lay outside the gene matches. The CDR3 loop spans 15 amino acids. The germline V gene has CDR1 LNHDA and CDR2 SQIVND (reference sequence). Here the CDR3 reads CASSIPTGVGQPQHF. CDR3 DNA: TGTGCCAGTAGTATCCCAACAGGGGTAGGCCAGCCCCAGCATTTT.

The chain couples TRBV27 to TRBJ2-5; 8 bases fit TRBD2. CDR1 is MNHEY, CDR2 SMNVEV, per germline (reference sequence). This CDR3 has 13 amino acids. With 3 bases clipped from V and 4 bases from J, the junction kept 1 base outside the gene matches. The CDR3 DNA is TGTGCCAGCAGTTTTAGCGGGACAGAGACCCAGTACTTC. Translating gives CASSFSGTETQYF.

This rearrangement joins TRBV24-1 to TRBJ2-1, with TRBD1 as a possible D gene (5 bases). Germline assignment: CDR1 KGHDR and CDR2 SFDVKD. The V and J ends lost 3 bases and 2 bases respectively, with 10 bases between them. CDR3 length equals 15 residues. This CDR3 is CATSDVGVAYNEQFF. In nucleotides, the CDR3 is TGTGCCACCAGTGATGTAGGGGTTGCCTACAATGAGCAGTTCTTC.

The chain combines TRBV7-7 with TRBJ2-6; D is possibly TRBD1 (6 bases). The CDR3 spans 19 residues. Germline assignment: CDR1 SSHAT and CDR2 FNYEAQ (reference sequence). The ends were cut back, 3 bases at V and 4 bases at J, with 22 bases in the middle. In nucleotides, the CDR3 is TGTGCCAGCAGCTTTCCGGACAGTGTTTTTCTTAGGGGGGCCAACGTCCTGACTTTC. Translating it yields CASSFPDSVFLRGANVLTF.

The rearrangement joins TRBV11-3 to TRBJ2-3, with 7 bases aligning to TRBD2. Germline V gives CDR1 SGHNT, CDR2 YENEEA. V lost 5 bases, J lost 10 bases, and 15 bases stayed unmatched. This CDR3 region has 15 residues. The chain's CDR3 is CASSPGRGFEAAQYF. DNA for the CDR3: TGTGCCAGCAGCCCGGGGAGGGGATTTGAGGCGGCGCAGTATTTT.

The chain couples TRBV28 to TRBJ2-7; 10 bases align to TRBD1. The V segment lost 6 bases and the J segment 3 bases; nucleotides outside the gene matches: 8. The germline gives CDR1 MDHEN, CDR2 SYDVKM. CDR3 length: 15 amino acids. CDR3 sequence reads: CASRYNRDRGYEQYF. CDR3 coding DNA: TGTGCCAGCAGATATAACCGGGACAGGGGCTACGAGCAGTACTTC.